Sequencing of this TCR beta chain was carried out in a study of T cell clones after liver transplantation. Study conclusions and caveats: These preliminary findings come from unstandardized post-transplant sampling times.

Germline CDR1 reads SGHNT; CDR2 reads YENEEA. CDR3 length: 14 residues. V trimming: 5 bases; J trimming: 5 bases; junction bases outside the gene matches: 1. TCRdb keeps only in-frame clones here, not all; method: immunoSEQ multiplex PCR. The repertoire has roughly 120,000 clones, 90% of them found once; the top ten carry 0.83%. As concerns this clone: Its antigen is not known.

This TCR derives from a human patient who received a liver transplant. Some T cells may be transferred from the graft donor. The chain combines TRBV11-3 with TRBJ1-4; 11 bases are a match to TRBD1. Sample: CD4+ T cells from blood, taken 12 months after liver transplant. The CDR3 loop reads CASSRTGGNEKLFF. DNA for the CDR3: TGTGCCAGCAGCCGGACAGGGGGCAATGAAAAACTGTTTTTT.